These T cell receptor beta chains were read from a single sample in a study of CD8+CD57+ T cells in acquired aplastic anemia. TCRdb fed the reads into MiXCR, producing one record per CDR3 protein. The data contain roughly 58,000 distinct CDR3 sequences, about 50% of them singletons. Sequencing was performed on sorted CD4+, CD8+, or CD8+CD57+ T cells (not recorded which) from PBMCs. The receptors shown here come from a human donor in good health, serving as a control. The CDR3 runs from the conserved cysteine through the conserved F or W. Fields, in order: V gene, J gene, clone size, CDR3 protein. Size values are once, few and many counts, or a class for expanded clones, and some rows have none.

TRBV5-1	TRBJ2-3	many	CASSLVPGADTQYF
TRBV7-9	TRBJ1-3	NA	CASSPWGRGNTIYF
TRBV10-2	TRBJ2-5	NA	CASSGFGGGQETQYF
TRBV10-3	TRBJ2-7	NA	CAIRGSRCLYEQYF
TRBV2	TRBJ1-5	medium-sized	CASSDQDIGYQPQHF
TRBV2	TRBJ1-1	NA	CASSRTGMNTEAFF
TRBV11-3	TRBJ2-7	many	CASSLGGLAGTYEQYF
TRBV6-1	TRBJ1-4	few	CSSSGGGSYEKLFF
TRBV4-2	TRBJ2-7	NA	CASSLSLAGSYYEQYF
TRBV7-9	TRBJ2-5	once	CASRRGFQETQYF
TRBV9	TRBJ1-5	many	CASSVDWVMQPQHF
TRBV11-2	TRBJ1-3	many	CASSFPSTGALSGNTIYF
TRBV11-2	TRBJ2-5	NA	CASSPPLGWGETQYF
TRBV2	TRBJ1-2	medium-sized	CASSERSGGYTF
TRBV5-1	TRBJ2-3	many	CASSLNEGSTDTQYF
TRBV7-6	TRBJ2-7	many	CASSYRTSGVSYEQYF